The 9 T cell receptor beta chains listed next were all sequenced from one sample in a study of long-term antiretroviral therapy in people with HIV (dated by TCRdb to about 2022). Sequencing of the TRB variable region was done with the immunoSEQ hsTCRB v3.0 assay at survey level resolution. The immuneACCESS repertoire file appears here via TCRdb, limited to in-frame rearrangements. These files lack a portion of the clones; in checked studies, under half of the deficit traces to unresolved V genes, and the cause of the others is not known. Counted in this sample were about 30,000 clones; 90% to 95% of them appeared once. The ten biggest clones cover less than 3.5% of the sample. The sample in question was unsorted PBMCs, obtained around 7.4 years after starting antiretroviral therapy. The receptors shown here come from a man in his fifties or sixties with HIV.

This chain uses TRBV7-8 with TRBJ2-7, with D unresolved. This CDR3 region has 13 residues. V was trimmed by 5 bases and J by 7 bases, leaving 15 bases between them. Looked up from germline, CDR1 is SGHVS and CDR2 is FQNEAQ. CDR3 protein: CASSVIGHREQYF. For the CDR3, the DNA is TGTGCCAGCAGCGTCATCGGCCATAGGGAGCAGTACTTC.

The chain recombines TRBV10-3 with TRBJ2-3; 14 nucleotides agree with TRBD2. The V gene end was trimmed by 4 bases and the J gene end by 6 bases; junction bases not matched to a gene: 3. The CDR3 runs 15 residues. Germline V gene data show CDR1 as ENHRY and CDR2 as SYGVKD. CDR3 amino acids: CAISGTSGGRDTQYF. The CDR3 DNA reads as TGTGCCATCAGTGGGACTAGCGGGGGGCGCGATACGCAGTATTTT.

In its sample, this clone was seen once. The J gene is TRBJ2-2, the V gene TRBV11-2; 10 nucleotides align to TRBD1. CDR1 and CDR2 from the germline V gene are SGHAT and FQNNGV. The CDR3 is 16 amino acids. V lost 5 bases to trimming and J lost 4 bases; unmatched junction nucleotides: 7. Here the CDR3 reads CASSRGTGVGTGELFF. The CDR3 DNA follows: TGTGCCAGCAGCCGGGGGACAGGGGTAGGCACCGGGGAGCTGTTTTTT.

The chain carries TRBV6-6 and TRBJ2-7, with D possibly matching TRBD2 (6 bases). The CDR3 loop spans 13 amino acids. The V end was cut by 3 bases, the J end by 2 bases, with 8 bases between. The germline V gene encodes CDR1 MNHNY and CDR2 SVGAGI (reference sequence). The CDR3 sequence is CASSYGGTYEQYF. CDR3 nucleotide sequence: TGTGCCAGCAGTTATGGGGGGACCTACGAGCAGTACTTC.

This clone was seen a single time. V usage is TRBV28 and J usage is TRBJ2-7; possibly TRBD1 or TRBD2 for D (5 bases each). The CDR3 runs to 15 residues. The germline V gene encodes CDR1 MDHEN and CDR2 SYDVKM. The germline V and J ends were trimmed by 3 bases and 2 bases, with 14 bases remaining between them. CDR3 in DNA: TGTGCCAGCAGTTTCGGCCCGGGGCGAGCCTACGAGCAGTACTTC. Translating it yields CASSFGPGRAYEQYF. Drawing the rest from reference TRBV28 and TRBJ2-7, the complete variable domain is DVKVTQSSRYLVKRTGEKVFLECVQDMDHENMFWYRQDPGLGLRLIYFSYDVKMKEKGDIPEGYSVSREKKERFSLILESASTNQTSMYLCASSFGPGRAYEQYFGPGTRLTVT.

CDR3 DNA sequence: TGCGCCAGCAGCTTGGAGCCTTTCGAGGGGAATGAGCAGTTCTTC. Its translation is CASSLEPFEGNEQFF. This chain uses TRBV5-1 with TRBJ2-1; the D gene could be TRBD1 or TRBD2 (5 bases each). This CDR3 is built from 15 residues. V was trimmed by 0 bases and J by 7 bases, leaving 14 bases between them. Germline assignment: CDR1 SGHRS and CDR2 YFSETQ.

This clone occurred once. The chain joins TRBV5-1 to TRBJ2-3; D is perhaps TRBD1 (6 bases). CDR1 and CDR2 (germline): SGHRS, YFSETQ. This CDR3 has 14 residues. Trimming shortened V by 6 bases and J by 0 bases, and 11 bases separated the two germline ends. CDR3 protein: CASTRTVSTDTQYF. The CDR3, as DNA: TGCGCCAGCACAAGGACAGTAAGCACAGATACGCAGTATTTT.

This chain joins TRBV19 and TRBJ1-3; maybe TRBD1 (6 bases). V was cut by 3 bases and J by 7 bases, with 16 bases left in between. The CDR3 contains 15 residues. Germline V gene data show CDR1 as LNHDA and CDR2 as SQIVND (reference sequence). The CDR3, as DNA: TGTGCCAGTAGTATTTCTTGGACAGCCTCGAACACCATATATTTT. This translates into CASSISWTASNTIYF. The whole variable domain, filled in from reference TRBV19 and TRBJ1-3, reads DGGITQSPKYLFRKEGQNVTLSCEQNLNHDAMYWYRQDPGQGLRLIYYSQIVNDFQKGDIAEGYSVSREKKESFPLTVTSAQKNPTAFYLCASSISWTASNTIYFGEGSWLTVV.

The rearrangement uses TRBV6-6 and TRBJ2-4; TRBD2 is a possible D gene (5 bases). With 10 bases removed from V and 6 bases from J, the gap between germline ends came to 16 bases. There are 13 residues in the CDR3. Germline lookup yields CDR1 MNHNY and CDR2 SVGAGI (reference sequence). CDR3 DNA sequence: TGTGCCATCTCCGAGATTCGGGGAAACATTCAGTACTTC. This gives the protein CAISEIRGNIQYF.